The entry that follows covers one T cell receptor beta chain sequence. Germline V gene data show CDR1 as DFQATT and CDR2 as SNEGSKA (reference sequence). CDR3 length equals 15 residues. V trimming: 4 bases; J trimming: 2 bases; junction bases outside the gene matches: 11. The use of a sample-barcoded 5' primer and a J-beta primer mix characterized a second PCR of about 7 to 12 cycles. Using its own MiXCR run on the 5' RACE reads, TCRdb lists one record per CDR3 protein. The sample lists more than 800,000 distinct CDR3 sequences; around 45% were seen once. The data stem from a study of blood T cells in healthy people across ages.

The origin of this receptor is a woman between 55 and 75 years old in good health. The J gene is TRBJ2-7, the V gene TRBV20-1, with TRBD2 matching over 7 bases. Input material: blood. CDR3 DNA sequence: TGCAGTGCTAAGGTCAGGGCGGGAGCCACCTACGAGCAGTACTTC. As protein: CSAKVRAGATYEQYF.